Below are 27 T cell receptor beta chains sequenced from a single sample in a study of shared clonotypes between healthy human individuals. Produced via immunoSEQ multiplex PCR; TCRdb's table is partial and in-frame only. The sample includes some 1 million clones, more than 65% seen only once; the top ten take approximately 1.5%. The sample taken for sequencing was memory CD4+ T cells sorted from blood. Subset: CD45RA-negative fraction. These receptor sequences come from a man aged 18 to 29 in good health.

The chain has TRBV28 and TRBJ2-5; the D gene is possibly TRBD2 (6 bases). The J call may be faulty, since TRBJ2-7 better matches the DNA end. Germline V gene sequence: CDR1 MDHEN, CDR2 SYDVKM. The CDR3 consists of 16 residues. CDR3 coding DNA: TGTGCCAGCAGTCCCTCCTCCCGGGGGTCCACCTACGAGCAGTACTTC. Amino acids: CASSPSSRGSTYEQYF.

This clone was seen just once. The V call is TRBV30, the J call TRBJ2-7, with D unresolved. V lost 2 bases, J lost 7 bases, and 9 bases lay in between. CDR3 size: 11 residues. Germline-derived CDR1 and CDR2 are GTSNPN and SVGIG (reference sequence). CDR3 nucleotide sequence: TGTGCCTGGAGTACCATTTGGGAGCAGTACTTC. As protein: CAWSTIWEQYF.

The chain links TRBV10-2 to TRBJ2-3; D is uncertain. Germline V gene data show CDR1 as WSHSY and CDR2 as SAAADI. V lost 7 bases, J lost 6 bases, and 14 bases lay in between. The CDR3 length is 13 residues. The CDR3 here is CASTPQARDTQYF. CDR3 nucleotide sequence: TGCGCCAGCACCCCCCAGGCCCGCGATACGCAGTATTTT.

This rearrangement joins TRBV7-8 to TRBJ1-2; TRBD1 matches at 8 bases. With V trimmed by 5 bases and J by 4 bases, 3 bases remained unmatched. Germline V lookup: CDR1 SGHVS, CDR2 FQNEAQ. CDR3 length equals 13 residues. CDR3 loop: CASSQQGGYGYTF. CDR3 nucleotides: TGTGCCAGCAGCCAACAGGGGGGCTATGGCTACACCTTC. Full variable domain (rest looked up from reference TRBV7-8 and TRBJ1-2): GAGVSQSPRYKVAKRGQDVALRCDPISGHVSLFWYQQALGQGPEFLTYFQNEAQLDKSGLPSDRFFAERPEGSVSTLKIQRTQQEDSAVYLCASSQQGGYGYTFGSGTRLTVV.

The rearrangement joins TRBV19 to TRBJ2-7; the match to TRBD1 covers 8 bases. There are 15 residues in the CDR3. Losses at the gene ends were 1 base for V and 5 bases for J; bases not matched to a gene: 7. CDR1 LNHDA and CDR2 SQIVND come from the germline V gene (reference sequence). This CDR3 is CASSIGPQGAHEQYF. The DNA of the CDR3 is TGTGCCAGTAGTATAGGCCCCCAGGGGGCTCACGAGCAGTACTTC.

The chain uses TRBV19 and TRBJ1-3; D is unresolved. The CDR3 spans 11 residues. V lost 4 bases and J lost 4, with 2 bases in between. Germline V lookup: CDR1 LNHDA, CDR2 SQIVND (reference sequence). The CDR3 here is CASSTGNTIYF. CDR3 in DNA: TGTGCCAGTAGTACCGGAAACACCATATATTTT.

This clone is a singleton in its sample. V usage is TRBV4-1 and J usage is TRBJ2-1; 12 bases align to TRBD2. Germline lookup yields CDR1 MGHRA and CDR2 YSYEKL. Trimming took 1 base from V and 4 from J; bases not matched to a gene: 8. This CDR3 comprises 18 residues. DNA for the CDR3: TGCGCCAGCAGCCAAGGGACTAGCGGGGCCTGGGGGTACAATGAGCAGTTCTTC. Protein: CASSQGTSGAWGYNEQFF.

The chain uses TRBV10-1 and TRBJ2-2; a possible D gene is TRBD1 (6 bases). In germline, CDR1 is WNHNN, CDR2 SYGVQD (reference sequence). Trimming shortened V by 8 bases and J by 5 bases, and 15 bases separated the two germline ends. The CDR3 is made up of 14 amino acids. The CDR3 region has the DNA TGCGCCAGCCGCGTCAGGGGACGAACCGGGGAGCTGTTTTTT. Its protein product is CASRVRGRTGELFF.

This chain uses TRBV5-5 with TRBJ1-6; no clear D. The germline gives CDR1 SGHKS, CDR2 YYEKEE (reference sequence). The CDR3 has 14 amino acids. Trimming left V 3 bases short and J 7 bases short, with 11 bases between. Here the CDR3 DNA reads TGTGCCAGCAGCTGGAAAATGGAAAATTCACCCCTCCACTTT. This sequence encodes CASSWKMENSPLHF.

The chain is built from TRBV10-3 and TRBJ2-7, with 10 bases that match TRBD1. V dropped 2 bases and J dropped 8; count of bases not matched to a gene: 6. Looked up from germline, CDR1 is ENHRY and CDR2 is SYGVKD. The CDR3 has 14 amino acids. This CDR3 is CAISEGQGDLKQYF. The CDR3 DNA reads TGTGCCATCAGTGAGGGACAGGGGGATCTGAAGCAGTACTTC.

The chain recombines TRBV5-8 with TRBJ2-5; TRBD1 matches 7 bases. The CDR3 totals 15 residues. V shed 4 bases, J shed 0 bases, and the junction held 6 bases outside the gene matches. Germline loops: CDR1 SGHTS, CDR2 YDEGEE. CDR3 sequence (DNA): TGTGCCAGCAGCCTCGCCGACAGGGACCAAGAGACCCAGTACTTC. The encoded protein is CASSLADRDQETQYF.

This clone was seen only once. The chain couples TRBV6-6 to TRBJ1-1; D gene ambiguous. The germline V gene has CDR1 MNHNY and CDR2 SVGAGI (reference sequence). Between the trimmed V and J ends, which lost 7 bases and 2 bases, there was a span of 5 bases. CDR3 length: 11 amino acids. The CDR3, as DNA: TGTGCCAGCACCCAAAACACTGAAGCTTTCTTT. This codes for CASTQNTEAFF.

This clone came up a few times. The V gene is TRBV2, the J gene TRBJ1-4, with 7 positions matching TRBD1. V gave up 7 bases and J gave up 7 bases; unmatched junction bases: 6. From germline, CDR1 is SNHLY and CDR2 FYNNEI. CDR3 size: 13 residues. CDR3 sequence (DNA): TGTGCCAGCAACATCCGGGACAGTGAAAAACTGTTTTTT. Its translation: CASNIRDSEKLFF.

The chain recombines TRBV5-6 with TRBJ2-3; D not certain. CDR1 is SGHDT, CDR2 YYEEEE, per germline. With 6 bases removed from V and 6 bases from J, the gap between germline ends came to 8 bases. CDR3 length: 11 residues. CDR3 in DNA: TGTGCCAGCACCACCCGGGATACGCAGTATTTT. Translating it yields CASTTRDTQYF.

The CDR3 DNA reads as TGTGCCAGCTCACTCTTGACAGAGAACACTGAAGCTTTCTTT. This gives the protein CASSLLTENTEAFF. This rearrangement joins TRBV18 to TRBJ1-1, with TRBD1 as a possible D gene (5 bases). This CDR3 comprises 14 residues. Germline CDR1 KGHSH, CDR2 LQKENI. The V and J ends lost 4 bases and 1 base respectively, with 10 bases between them.

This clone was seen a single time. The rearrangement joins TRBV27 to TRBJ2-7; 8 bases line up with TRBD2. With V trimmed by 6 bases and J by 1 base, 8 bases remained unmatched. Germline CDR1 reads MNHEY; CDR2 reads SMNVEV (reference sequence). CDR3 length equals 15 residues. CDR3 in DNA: TGTGCCAGCAGCCGTGACGGGAGGGCATCCTACGAGCAGTACTTC. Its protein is CASSRDGRASYEQYF.

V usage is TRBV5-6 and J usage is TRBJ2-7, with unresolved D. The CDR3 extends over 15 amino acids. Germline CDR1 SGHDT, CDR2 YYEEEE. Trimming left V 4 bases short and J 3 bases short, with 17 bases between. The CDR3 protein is CASSLLGIKSYEQYF. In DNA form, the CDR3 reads TGTGCCAGCAGCCTTTTGGGAATCAAGAGCTACGAGCAGTACTTC.

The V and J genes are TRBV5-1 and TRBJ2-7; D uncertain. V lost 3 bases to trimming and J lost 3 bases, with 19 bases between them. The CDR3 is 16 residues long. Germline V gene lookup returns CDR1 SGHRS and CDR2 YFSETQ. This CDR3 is CASSSGSDTRYYEQYF. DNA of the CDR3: TGCGCCAGCAGCTCCGGGTCCGATACCCGATACTACGAGCAGTACTTC.

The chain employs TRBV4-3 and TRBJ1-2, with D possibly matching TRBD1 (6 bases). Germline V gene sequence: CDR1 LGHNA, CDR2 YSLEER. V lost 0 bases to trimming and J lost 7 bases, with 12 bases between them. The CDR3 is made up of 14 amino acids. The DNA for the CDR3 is TGCGCCAGCAGCCAAGAAACAGGGTGGGGTGGCTACACCTTC. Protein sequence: CASSQETGWGGYTF.

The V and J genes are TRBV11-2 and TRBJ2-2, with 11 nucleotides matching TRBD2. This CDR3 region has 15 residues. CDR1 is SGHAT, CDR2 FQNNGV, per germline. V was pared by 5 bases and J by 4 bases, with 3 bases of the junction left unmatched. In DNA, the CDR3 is TGTGCCAGCAGCCCCGGGACTAGCGGCACCGGGGAGCTGTTTTTT. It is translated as CASSPGTSGTGELFF.

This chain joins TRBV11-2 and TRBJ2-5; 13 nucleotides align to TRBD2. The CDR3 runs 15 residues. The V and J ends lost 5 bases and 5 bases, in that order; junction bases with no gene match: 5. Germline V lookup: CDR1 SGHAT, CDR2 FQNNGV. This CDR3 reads CASSTSGRAGETQYF. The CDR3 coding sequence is TGTGCCAGCAGCACTAGCGGGAGGGCCGGGGAGACCCAGTACTTC.

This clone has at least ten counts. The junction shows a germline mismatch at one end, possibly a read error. Written as DNA, the CDR3 is TGTGCCAGCACTGAAATGACAAATAGCAATCAGCCCCAGCATTTT. The encoded protein is CASTEMTNSNQPQHF. The rearrangement uses TRBV6-1 and TRBJ1-5, with D hard to call. Germline CDR1 reads MNHNS; CDR2 reads SASEGT. CDR3 length equals 15 residues.

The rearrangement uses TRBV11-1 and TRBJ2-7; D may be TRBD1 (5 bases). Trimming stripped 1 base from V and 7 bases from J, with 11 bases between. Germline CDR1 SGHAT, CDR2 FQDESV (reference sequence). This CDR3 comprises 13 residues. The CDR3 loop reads CASSLDRRNEQYF. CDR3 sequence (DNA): TGTGCCAGCAGCTTAGACAGGCGGAATGAGCAGTACTTC.

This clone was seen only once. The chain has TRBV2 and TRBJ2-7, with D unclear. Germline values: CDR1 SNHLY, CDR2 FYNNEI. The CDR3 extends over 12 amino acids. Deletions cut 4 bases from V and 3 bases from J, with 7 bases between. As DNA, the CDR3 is TGTGCCAGCAGTGGGCAGCTCTACGAGCAGTACTTC. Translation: CASSGQLYEQYF.

DNA for the CDR3: TGCGCCAGCAGCGAGCAGGCAATTGGTCCCTACGAGCAGTACTTC. Protein sequence: CASSEQAIGPYEQYF. J is TRBJ2-5 and V is TRBV5-1, with D unresolved. TRBJ2-7 matches the DNA end more closely, so the J call is doubtful. This CDR3 region has 15 residues. The germline gives CDR1 SGHRS, CDR2 YFSETQ.

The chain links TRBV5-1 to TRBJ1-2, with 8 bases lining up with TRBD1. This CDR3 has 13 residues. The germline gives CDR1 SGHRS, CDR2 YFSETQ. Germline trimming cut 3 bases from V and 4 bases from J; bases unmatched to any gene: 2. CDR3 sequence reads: CASSWTGPYGYTF. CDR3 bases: TGCGCCAGCAGCTGGACAGGGCCCTATGGCTACACCTTC.

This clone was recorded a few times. The chain's CDR3 is CASSISGYDGYTF. The CDR3 region has the DNA TGTGCCAGTAGTATCTCCGGATACGACGGCTACACCTTC. The V call is TRBV19, the J call TRBJ1-2; unclear D gene. The germline V gene has CDR1 LNHDA and CDR2 SQIVND (reference sequence). CDR3 length: 13 residues. V lost 3 bases, J lost 8 bases, and 13 bases lay in between.